A selection of T cell receptor beta chains follows, all from one sample in a study of shared clonotypes between healthy human individuals. Libraries were prepared by immunoSEQ multiplex PCR; TCRdb keeps only in-frame clonotypes and omits some of them. Of more than 1.2 million clones in the sample, around 98.5% were seen once. Sequenced: naive CD4+ T cells sorted from blood. The source of these receptors is a young man in good health. CDR3s include the opening cysteine and the closing phenylalanine or tryptophan. A D gene is named only where the DNA matches it firmly. A row's size may be missing; if present it is once, few, many or a size class.

V,J,length,size,D,DNA,CDR3
TRBV5-1,TRBJ2-5,13,.,.,TGCGCCAGCATGCGGGACAGCCAAGAGACCCAGTACTTC,CASMRDSQETQYF
TRBV9,TRBJ2-5,16,.,TRBD2,TGTGCCAGCAGCGTAGGGAGTAGCGGGAGTCGGGAGACCCAGTACTTC,CASSVGSSGSRETQYF
TRBV6-1,TRBJ1-5,13,.,.,TGTGCCAGCAGTGACAGGGAAGCTCAGCCCCAGCATTTT,CASSDREAQPQHF
TRBV6-6,TRBJ1-1,14,once,.,TGTGCCAGCAGTTACTCGCAGCCGAACACTGAAGCTTTCTTT,CASSYSQPNTEAFF
TRBV18,TRBJ2-7,16,.,TRBD1,TGTGCCAGCTCCCTCAAGACAGGGGGCCGGTCCTACGAGCAGTACTTC,CASSLKTGGRSYEQYF
TRBV11-3,TRBJ2-2,13,.,.,TGTGCCAGCAGATCAAGAGAGACCGGGGAGCTGTTTTTT,CASRSRETGELFF
TRBV28,TRBJ2-5,16,.,TRBD2,TGTGCCAGCAGGCCGTTGACTAGCGGCCACCAAGAGACCCAGTACTTC,CASRPLTSGHQETQYF
TRBV5-6,TRBJ2-2,15,.,.,TGTGCCAGCAGCGTCATCCCGGGAAACACCGGGGAGCTGTTTTTT,CASSVIPGNTGELFF
TRBV6-5,TRBJ1-2,15,.,.,TGTGCCAGCAGCCCGAATGGCCTCCTATCTTATGGCTACACCTTC,CASSPNGLLSYGYTF
TRBV6-6,TRBJ2-5,13,.,.,TGTGCCAGCAGTTCGGCTCGGTCCGAGACCCAGTACTTC,CASSSARSETQYF